Given below is one TCR beta chain in context. Its specificity is unknown. The CDR3 extends over 14 amino acids. Germline CDR1 and CDR2: SGHNT and YYREEE (reference sequence). The V and J ends lost 1 base and 7 bases, in that order; junction bases with no gene match: 6. This record belongs to a study of shared clonotypes between healthy human individuals. General observations from the study: Rarefaction showed sorted-subset sequencing was incomplete despite large depth. Sequencing depth was predicted to influence how clonotypes are shared among donors.

The table came from immunoSEQ multiplex PCR; TCRdb's copy has only in-frame clones and leaves some out. The sample holds 660,000 or so clones; about 95% are singletons and the top ten take around 0.1%. Positive CCR7 selection of CD45RO-negative cells yielded the naive CD8 cells, and terminally differentiated effector memory CD45RA+ cells were excluded. This receptor was taken from a woman aged 30 to 39 in good health. The chain combines TRBV5-4 with TRBJ2-5, with 8 bases identical to TRBD2. The sample taken for sequencing was naive CD8+ T cells sorted from blood. The CDR3 spells CASSLLTGGRTQYF. The CDR3 DNA sequence: TGTGCCAGCAGCTTGCTTACGGGAGGGAGGACCCAGTACTTC.